This passage covers 25 T cell receptor beta chains from one sample sequenced in a study of cytomegalovirus exposure and HLA in healthy donors. The PCR made use of 60 Vbeta and 13 Jbeta primers. Sequenced by immunoSEQ multiplex PCR; TCRdb stores in-frame clones only, minus some. The profile shows around 160,000 clones, approximately 79% of them singletons. Material: PBMCs. Receptor source: a woman aged 40 to 50 in good health and CMV-seropositive.

In regard to this clone: Other nucleotide sequences from this sample produce the same CDR3. In nucleotides, the CDR3 is TGTGCCAGCAGCTTAGGGGCAGGGAATGAAAAACTGTTTTTT. It yields the protein CASSLGAGNEKLFF. The chain joins TRBV7-9 to TRBJ1-4; perhaps TRBD1 as D (5 bases). There are 14 residues in the CDR3. V lost 1 base and J 5 bases, leaving 8 bases between the germline ends. From germline, CDR1 is SEHNR and CDR2 FQNEAQ (reference sequence).

The gene calls are TRBV27 and TRBJ2-1, with 9 bases lining up with TRBD2. V lost 0 bases to trimming and J lost 6 bases; unmatched junction nucleotides: 3. Germline values: CDR1 MNHEY, CDR2 SMNVEV (reference sequence). The CDR3 runs 15 residues. The CDR3 protein is CASSLSAGGRNEQFF. The CDR3 DNA sequence: TGTGCCAGCAGTTTATCGGCGGGGGGGCGCAATGAGCAGTTCTTC.

This clone turned up a few times. This chain connects TRBV7-3 to TRBJ2-3; a possible D gene is TRBD1 (5 bases). Per germline, CDR1 SGHTA and CDR2 FQGTGA. The CDR3 loop spans 14 amino acids. Between the trimmed V and J ends, which lost 5 bases and 4 bases, there was a span of 13 bases. This CDR3 reads CASSEQARPDTQYF. CDR3 in DNA: TGTGCCAGCAGCGAACAGGCTAGGCCAGATACGCAGTATTTT.

In its sample, this clone was seen once. This chain joins TRBV28 and TRBJ1-1; perhaps TRBD1 as D (6 bases). Between the trimmed V and J ends, which lost 7 bases and 0 bases, there was a span of 12 bases. CDR3 size: 14 residues. Germline V gene data show CDR1 as MDHEN and CDR2 as SYDVKM. Here the CDR3 reads CASNDRSLNTEAFF. The CDR3 region has the DNA TGTGCCAGCAACGACAGGTCTTTGAACACTGAAGCTTTCTTT. The full variable domain, completed using reference TRBV28 and TRBJ1-1, is DVKVTQSSRYLVKRTGEKVFLECVQDMDHENMFWYRQDPGLGLRLIYFSYDVKMKEKGDIPEGYSVSREKKERFSLILESASTNQTSMYLCASNDRSLNTEAFFGQGTRLTVV.

V usage is TRBV27 and J usage is TRBJ2-2; D uncertain. The V gene's germline CDR1 is MNHEY and CDR2 SMNVEV (reference sequence). V was trimmed by 3 bases and J by 8 bases, leaving 7 bases between them. This CDR3 spans 12 amino acids. The CDR3 DNA reads TGTGCCAGCAGTTTCCAACTAGGGGAGCTGTTTTTT. Protein product: CASSFQLGELFF.

The V gene is TRBV30, the J gene TRBJ2-3; D ambiguous. V was clipped by 0 bases and J by 4 bases, with 5 bases between them. Germline V lookup: CDR1 GTSNPN, CDR2 SVGIG (reference sequence). The CDR3 totals 12 residues. This chain's CDR3 is CAWSVSSDTQYF. DNA for the CDR3: TGTGCCTGGAGTGTGTCTTCAGATACGCAGTATTTT.

The rearrangement links TRBV10-3 to TRBJ2-3; tentatively, D is TRBD2 (5 bases). Trimming removed 10 bases at V and 3 bases at J, with 14 bases between. The CDR3 spans 13 residues. Germline V CDR1 and CDR2: ENHRY, SYGVKD. The CDR3 is CATTPSGTDTQYF. The CDR3 coding sequence is TGTGCCACCACCCCTTCGGGGACAGATACGCAGTATTTT.

This clone has only one observation. This chain connects TRBV28 to TRBJ1-1; TRBD1 might be the D (5 bases). The CDR3 runs 14 residues. Germline CDR1 reads MDHEN; CDR2 reads SYDVKM. The V gene lost 3 bases and the J gene lost 5 bases, with 13 bases spanning the gap. The CDR3 loop reads CASSFTGRVTEAFF. As DNA, the CDR3 is TGTGCCAGCAGTTTCACGGGCAGGGTGACTGAAGCTTTCTTT. Based on the CDR3 plus reference TRBV28 and TRBJ1-1, the full variable domain is DVKVTQSSRYLVKRTGEKVFLECVQDMDHENMFWYRQDPGLGLRLIYFSYDVKMKEKGDIPEGYSVSREKKERFSLILESASTNQTSMYLCASSFTGRVTEAFFGQGTRLTVV.

The rearrangement links TRBV4-2 to TRBJ2-2; 14 nucleotides match TRBD2. The CDR3 is 18 amino acids. Trimming took 0 bases from V and 5 from J; bases not matched to a gene: 5. CDR1 is LGHNA, CDR2 YNFKEQ, per germline. CDR3 region: CASSQDGLAGGKTGELFF. The CDR3 coding sequence is TGTGCCAGCAGCCAAGACGGACTAGCGGGGGGAAAAACCGGGGAGCTGTTTTTT.

The chain is built from TRBV5-1 and TRBJ2-3, with a tentative D call TRBD1 (5 bases). With 4 bases removed from V and 0 bases from J, the gap between germline ends came to 9 bases. The CDR3 runs 14 residues. Germline CDR1 reads SGHRS; CDR2 reads YFSETQ. The CDR3: CASSDRTSTDTQYF. The CDR3 DNA follows: TGCGCCAGCAGCGACAGAACTAGCACAGATACGCAGTATTTT.

There are a few counts of this clone. The chain employs TRBV6-1 and TRBJ2-1, with D possibly being TRBD2 (5 bases). From germline, CDR1 is MNHNS and CDR2 SASEGT. V was pared by 6 bases and J by 7 bases, with 10 bases between. This CDR3 has 12 residues. The CDR3 sequence is CASRIRGNEQFF. The CDR3 nucleotides read TGTGCCAGCAGAATCCGGGGAAATGAGCAGTTCTTC.

This clone was seen just once. The chain uses TRBV4-1 and TRBJ2-1; D is perhaps TRBD2 (6 bases). The CDR3 is 13 amino acids. Germline assignment: CDR1 MGHRA and CDR2 YSYEKL. Trimming removed 5 bases at V and 10 bases at J, with 15 bases between. In DNA, the CDR3 is TGCGCCAGCAGCTCCCGACTAGTTGGGGAGCAGTTCTTC. Residues: CASSSRLVGEQFF.

Only one count was recorded for this clone. The chain employs TRBV7-2 and TRBJ2-1; D is possibly TRBD2 (5 bases). Germline-derived CDR1 and CDR2 are SGHTA and FQGNSA. The CDR3 runs to 13 residues. V was trimmed by 2 bases and J by 8 bases, leaving 10 bases between them. The CDR3 bases are TGTGCCAGCAGCTTAACTAGTATGCATGAGCAGTTCTTC. Protein sequence: CASSLTSMHEQFF.

The rearrangement links TRBV10-3 to TRBJ2-5; 7 bases line up with TRBD2. V lost 4 bases, J lost 5 bases, and 7 bases stayed unmatched. In germline, CDR1 is ENHRY, CDR2 SYGVKD. The CDR3 consists of 14 residues. The DNA of the CDR3 is TGTGCCATCAGTGTAATATCCGGGGGGGAGACCCAGTACTTC. As protein: CAISVISGGETQYF.

The chain employs TRBV25-1 and TRBJ1-5, with 7 bases lining up with TRBD1. This CDR3 region has 15 residues. Germline V gene data show CDR1 as MGHDK and CDR2 as SYGVNS. Trimming cost V 4 bases and J 4 bases; bases outside gene matches: 7. Here the CDR3 reads CASSALDRENQPQHF. CDR3 nucleotides: TGTGCCAGCAGTGCTCTTGACAGGGAAAATCAGCCCCAGCATTTT.

CDR3 protein: CASSLQGWGNQPQHF. For the CDR3, the DNA is TGTGCCAGCAGTTTGCAGGGCTGGGGCAATCAGCCCCAGCATTTT. This chain connects TRBV27 to TRBJ1-5; TRBD1 is a possible D gene (5 bases). Trimming stripped 3 bases from V and 2 bases from J, with 11 bases between. CDR3 length equals 15 residues. CDR1 is MNHEY, CDR2 SMNVEV, per germline (reference sequence).

The V and J genes are TRBV29-1 and TRBJ1-2; weak D call: TRBD1 (5 bases). This CDR3 region has 13 residues. V was shortened by 5 bases and J by 6 bases, with 16 bases between the two germline ends. The germline V gene encodes CDR1 SQVTM and CDR2 ANQGSEA. The CDR3 reads CSVLGQGSNGYTF. As DNA, the CDR3 is TGCAGCGTTTTAGGGCAGGGATCAAATGGCTACACCTTC.

This chain uses TRBV27 with TRBJ1-4; tentatively, D is TRBD1 (6 bases). Looked up from germline, CDR1 is MNHEY and CDR2 is SMNVEV (reference sequence). V was shortened by 6 bases and J by 7 bases, with 15 bases between the two germline ends. The CDR3 sequence is 14 residues long. The CDR3, as DNA: TGTGCCAGCAGGTCACAGGGTACGATTGAAAAACTGTTTTTT. Its protein product is CASRSQGTIEKLFF. The full variable domain, its missing parts supplied by reference TRBV27 and TRBJ1-4, is EAQVTQNPRYLITVTGKKLTVTCSQNMNHEYMSWYRQDPGLGLRQIYYSMNVEVTDKGDVPEGYKVSRKEKRNFPLILESPSPNQTSLYFCASRSQGTIEKLFFGSGTQLSVL.

The chain links TRBV20-1 to TRBJ2-5, with 7 positions matching TRBD1. The J call may be incorrect, as the DNA end agrees better with TRBJ2-7. The CDR3 loop spans 11 amino acids. Germline values: CDR1 DFQATT, CDR2 SNEGSKA (reference sequence). The CDR3 loop is CSAGDSYEQYF. In DNA, the CDR3 is TGCAGTGCTGGGGACAGTTACGAGCAGTACTTC.

This chain links TRBV23-1 with TRBJ2-3, with TRBD2 matching over 16 bases. TRBV23-1 belongs to the ORF category, with a function that is uncertain. CDR3 length: 20 amino acids. J lost 5 bases, V lost 3 bases, and 14 bases had no gene match. In DNA, the CDR3 is TGCGCCAGCAGTCACCCCGGGACTAGCGGGGGGGGTTGGCAGATAGATACGCAGTATTTT. It encodes CASSHPGTSGGGWQIDTQYF.

This clone was recorded only once. The chain combines TRBV7-2 with TRBJ2-3; possibly TRBD2 for D (6 bases). The CDR3 sequence is 15 residues long. In germline, CDR1 is SGHTA, CDR2 FQGNSA. V lost 6 bases to trimming and J lost 5 bases, with 18 bases between them. The CDR3 loop reads CASRPGGWARDTQYF. The CDR3, as DNA: TGTGCCAGCAGACCCGGAGGGTGGGCGCGAGATACGCAGTATTTT.

V usage is TRBV7-7 and J usage is TRBJ2-3; 13 nucleotides align to TRBD2. This CDR3 contains 16 residues. Germline V gives CDR1 SSHAT, CDR2 FNYEAQ (reference sequence). Germline trimming cut 5 bases from V and 2 bases from J; bases unmatched to any gene: 4. In DNA form, the CDR3 reads TGTGCCAGCAGCCTCGGGACTAGCGGGAACACAGATACGCAGTATTTT. Amino acid sequence: CASSLGTSGNTDTQYF.

The chain uses TRBV2 and TRBJ2-5, with D tentatively TRBD1 (6 bases). CDR3 length: 14 residues. From germline, CDR1 is SNHLY and CDR2 FYNNEI. Trimming cost V 4 bases and J 1 base, with 10 bases left between them. The chain's CDR3 is CASSGSGAQETQYF. The CDR3 nucleotides are TGTGCCAGCAGTGGATCAGGGGCCCAAGAGACCCAGTACTTC.

CDR3 residues: CASSLETGGTYGYTF. The DNA of the CDR3 is TGTGCCAGCAGTCTCGAGACAGGGGGCACCTATGGCTACACCTTC. The rearrangement joins TRBV28 to TRBJ1-2, with 10 bases that match TRBD1. Trimming removed 5 bases from V and 4 bases from J; junction bases left unmatched: 7. The CDR3 extends over 15 amino acids. Germline values: CDR1 MDHEN, CDR2 SYDVKM.

The count of this clone is one. The chain carries TRBV2 and TRBJ1-2; 7 bases line up with TRBD1. The CDR3 covers 14 residues. The germline CDR1 and CDR2 sequences are SNHLY and FYNNEI. With V trimmed by 2 bases and J by 5 bases, 5 bases remained unmatched. CDR3 region: CASSERQQGYGYTF. The CDR3 bases are TGTGCCAGCAGTGAACGGCAACAGGGGTATGGCTACACCTTC. The full variable domain, completed using reference TRBV2 and TRBJ1-2, is EPEVTQTPSHQVTQMGQEVILRCVPISNHLYFYWYRQILGQKVEFLVSFYNNEISEKSEIFDDQFSVERPDGSNFTLKIRSTKLEDSAMYFCASSERQQGYGYTFGSGTRLTVV.